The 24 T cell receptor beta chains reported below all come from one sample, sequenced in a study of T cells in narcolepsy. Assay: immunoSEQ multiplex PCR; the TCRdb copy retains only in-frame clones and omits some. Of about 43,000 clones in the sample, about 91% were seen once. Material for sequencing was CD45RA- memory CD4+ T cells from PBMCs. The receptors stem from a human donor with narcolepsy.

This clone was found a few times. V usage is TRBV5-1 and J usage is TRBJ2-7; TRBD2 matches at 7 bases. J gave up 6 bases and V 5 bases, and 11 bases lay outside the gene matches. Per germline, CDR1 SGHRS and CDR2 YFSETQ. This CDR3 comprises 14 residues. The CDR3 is CASRLERGSFEQYF. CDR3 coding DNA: TGCGCCAGCAGACTGGAGCGGGGCAGCTTCGAGCAGTACTTC.

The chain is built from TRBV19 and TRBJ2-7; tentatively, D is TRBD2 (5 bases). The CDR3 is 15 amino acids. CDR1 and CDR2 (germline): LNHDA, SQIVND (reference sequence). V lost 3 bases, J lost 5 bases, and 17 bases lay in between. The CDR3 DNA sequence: TGTGCCAGTAGTATGTCTGCGGGTTTCCTAGACGAGCAGTACTTC. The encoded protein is CASSMSAGFLDEQYF.

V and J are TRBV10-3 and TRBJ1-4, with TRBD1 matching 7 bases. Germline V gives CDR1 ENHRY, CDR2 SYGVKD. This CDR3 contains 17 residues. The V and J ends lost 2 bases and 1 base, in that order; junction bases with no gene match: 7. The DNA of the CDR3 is TGTGCCATCAGTGAGCCATTTACAGGGGAAACTAATGAAAAACTGTTTTTT. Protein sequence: CAISEPFTGETNEKLFF.

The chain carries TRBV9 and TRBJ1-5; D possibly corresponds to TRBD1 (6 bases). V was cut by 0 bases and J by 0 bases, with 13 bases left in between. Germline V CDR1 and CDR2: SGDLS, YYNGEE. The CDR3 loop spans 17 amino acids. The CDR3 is CASSVGSGAFSNQPQHF. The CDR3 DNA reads TGTGCCAGCAGCGTAGGTTCAGGGGCCTTTAGCAATCAGCCCCAGCATTTT.

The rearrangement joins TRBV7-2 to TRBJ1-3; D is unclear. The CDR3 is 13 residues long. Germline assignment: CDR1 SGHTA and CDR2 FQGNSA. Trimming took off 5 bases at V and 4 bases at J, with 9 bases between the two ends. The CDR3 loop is CASSPDRGNTIYF. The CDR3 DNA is TGTGCCAGCAGCCCTGATCGCGGAAACACCATATATTTT. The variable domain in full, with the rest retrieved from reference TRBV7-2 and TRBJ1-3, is GAGVSQSPSNKVTEKGKDVELRCDPISGHTALYWYRQSLGQGLEFLIYFQGNSAPDKSGLPSDRFSAERTGGSVSTLTIQRTQQEDSAVYLCASSPDRGNTIYFGEGSWLTVV.

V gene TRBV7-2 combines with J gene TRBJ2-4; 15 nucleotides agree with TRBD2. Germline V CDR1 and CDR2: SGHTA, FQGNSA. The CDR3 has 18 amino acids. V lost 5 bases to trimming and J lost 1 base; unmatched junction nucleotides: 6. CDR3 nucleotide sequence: TGTGCCAGCAGCCCGGGACTAGCGGGGGGTGGGGCCAAAAACATTCAGTACTTC. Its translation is CASSPGLAGGGAKNIQYF.

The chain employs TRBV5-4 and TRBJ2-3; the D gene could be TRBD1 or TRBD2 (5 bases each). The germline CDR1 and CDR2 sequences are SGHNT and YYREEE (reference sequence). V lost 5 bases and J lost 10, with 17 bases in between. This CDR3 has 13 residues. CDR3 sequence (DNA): TGTGCCAGCAGATCCGGGACCCCTGCCGCGCAGTATTTT. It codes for CASRSGTPAAQYF.

The CDR3 region has the DNA TGTGCCAGCAGGGCGACTACCGTTAGCACAGATACGCAGTATTTT. Protein sequence: CASRATTVSTDTQYF. V usage is TRBV2 and J usage is TRBJ2-3; D perhaps matches TRBD2 (5 bases). The CDR3 contains 15 residues. CDR1 is SNHLY, CDR2 FYNNEI, per germline. Trimming pared 6 bases from V and 0 bases from J, leaving 13 bases between.

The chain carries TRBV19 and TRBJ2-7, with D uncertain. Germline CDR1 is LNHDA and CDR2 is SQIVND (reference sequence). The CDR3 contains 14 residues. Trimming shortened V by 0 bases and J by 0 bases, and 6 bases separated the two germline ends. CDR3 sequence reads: CASSIEGFSYEQYF. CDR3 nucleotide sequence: TGTGCCAGTAGTATAGAAGGCTTCTCCTACGAGCAGTACTTC.

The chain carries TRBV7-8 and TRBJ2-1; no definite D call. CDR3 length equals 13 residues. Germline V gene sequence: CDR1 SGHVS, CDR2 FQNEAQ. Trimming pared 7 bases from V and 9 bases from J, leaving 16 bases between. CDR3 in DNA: TGTGCCAGCACGCCGCTGCGAGGCCTTGAGCAGTTCTTC. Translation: CASTPLRGLEQFF. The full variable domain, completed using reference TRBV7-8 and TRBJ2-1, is GAGVSQSPRYKVAKRGQDVALRCDPISGHVSLFWYQQALGQGPEFLTYFQNEAQLDKSGLPSDRFFAERPEGSVSTLKIQRTQQEDSAVYLCASTPLRGLEQFFGPGTRLTVL.

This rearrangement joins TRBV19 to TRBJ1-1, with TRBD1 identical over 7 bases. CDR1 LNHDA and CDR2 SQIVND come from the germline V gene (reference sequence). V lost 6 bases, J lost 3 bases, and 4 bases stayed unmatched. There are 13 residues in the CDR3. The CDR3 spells CASSGTVDTEAFF. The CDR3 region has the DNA TGTGCCAGTAGCGGGACAGTTGACACTGAAGCTTTCTTT. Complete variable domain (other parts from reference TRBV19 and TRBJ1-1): DGGITQSPKYLFRKEGQNVTLSCEQNLNHDAMYWYRQDPGQGLRLIYYSQIVNDFQKGDIAEGYSVSREKKESFPLTVTSAQKNPTAFYLCASSGTVDTEAFFGQGTRLTVV.

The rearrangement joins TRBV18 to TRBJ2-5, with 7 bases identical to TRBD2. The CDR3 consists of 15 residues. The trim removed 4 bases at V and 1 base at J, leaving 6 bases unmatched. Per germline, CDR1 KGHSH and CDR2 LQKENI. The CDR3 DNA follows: TGTGCCAGCTCACTATTTCAGCGGGGCCAAGAGACCCAGTACTTC. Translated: CASSLFQRGQETQYF.

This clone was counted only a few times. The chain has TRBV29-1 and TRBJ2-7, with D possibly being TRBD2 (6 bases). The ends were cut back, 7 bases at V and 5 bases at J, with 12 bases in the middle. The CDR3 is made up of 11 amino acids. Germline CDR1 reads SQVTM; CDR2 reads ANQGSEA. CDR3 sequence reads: CSAGWGDEQYF. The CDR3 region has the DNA TGCAGCGCGGGGTGGGGGGACGAGCAGTACTTC.

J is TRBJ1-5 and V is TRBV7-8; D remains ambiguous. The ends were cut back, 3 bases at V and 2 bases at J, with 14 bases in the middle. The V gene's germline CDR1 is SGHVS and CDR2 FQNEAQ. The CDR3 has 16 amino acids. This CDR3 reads CASSFSRTKGNQPQHF. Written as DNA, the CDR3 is TGTGCCAGCAGCTTCTCAAGGACCAAGGGCAATCAGCCCCAGCATTTT.

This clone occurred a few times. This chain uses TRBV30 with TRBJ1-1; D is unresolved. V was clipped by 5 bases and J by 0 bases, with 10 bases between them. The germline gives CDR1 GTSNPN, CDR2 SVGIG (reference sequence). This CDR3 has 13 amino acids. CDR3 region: CAWGPGMNTEAFF. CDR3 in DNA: TGTGCCTGGGGCCCCGGTATGAACACTGAAGCTTTCTTT.

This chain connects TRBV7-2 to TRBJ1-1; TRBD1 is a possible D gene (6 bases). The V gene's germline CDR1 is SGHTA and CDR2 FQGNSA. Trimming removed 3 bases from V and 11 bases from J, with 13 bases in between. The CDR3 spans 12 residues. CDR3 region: CASSLGGGYAFF. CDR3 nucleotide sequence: TGTGCCAGCAGCTTGGGAGGGGGATATGCTTTCTTT.

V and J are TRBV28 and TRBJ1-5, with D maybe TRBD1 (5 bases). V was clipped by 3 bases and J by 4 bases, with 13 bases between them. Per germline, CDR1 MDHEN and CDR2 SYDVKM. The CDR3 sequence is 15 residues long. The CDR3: CASSLQVGENQPQHF. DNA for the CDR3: TGTGCCAGCAGTTTGCAAGTAGGGGAAAATCAGCCCCAGCATTTT.

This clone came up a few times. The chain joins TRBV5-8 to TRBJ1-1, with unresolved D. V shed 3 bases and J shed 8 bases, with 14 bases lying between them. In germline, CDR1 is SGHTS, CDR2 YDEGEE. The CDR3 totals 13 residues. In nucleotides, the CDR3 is TGTGCCAGCAGCTCACGGTGGGCCTCGGAAGCTTTCTTT. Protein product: CASSSRWASEAFF.

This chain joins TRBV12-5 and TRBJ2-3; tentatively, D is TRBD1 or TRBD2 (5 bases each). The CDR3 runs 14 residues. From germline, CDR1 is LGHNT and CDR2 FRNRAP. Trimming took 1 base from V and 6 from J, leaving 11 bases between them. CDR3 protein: CASGLGDRADTQYF. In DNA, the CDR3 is TGTGCTAGTGGTTTGGGGGACCGGGCGGATACGCAGTATTTT.

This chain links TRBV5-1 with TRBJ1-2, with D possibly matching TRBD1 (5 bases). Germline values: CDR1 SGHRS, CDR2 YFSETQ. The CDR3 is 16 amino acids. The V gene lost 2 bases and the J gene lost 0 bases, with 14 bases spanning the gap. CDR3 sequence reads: CASSFGGFRTNYGYTF. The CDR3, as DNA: TGCGCCAGCAGCTTCGGGGGATTTAGGACTAACTATGGCTACACCTTC.

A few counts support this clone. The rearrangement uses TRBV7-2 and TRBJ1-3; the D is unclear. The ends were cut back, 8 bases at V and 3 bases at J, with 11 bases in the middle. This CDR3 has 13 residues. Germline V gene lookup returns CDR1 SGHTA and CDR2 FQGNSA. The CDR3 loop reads CASQDGSGNTIYF. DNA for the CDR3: TGTGCCAGCCAGGACGGTAGTGGAAACACCATATATTTT.

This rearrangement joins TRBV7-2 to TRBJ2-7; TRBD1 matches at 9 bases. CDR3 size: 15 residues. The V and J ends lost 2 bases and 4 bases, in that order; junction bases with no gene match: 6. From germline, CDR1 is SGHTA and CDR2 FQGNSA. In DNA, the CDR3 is TGTGCCAGCAGCTTAATGGGACAGGGTTATTACGAGCAGTACTTC. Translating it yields CASSLMGQGYYEQYF.

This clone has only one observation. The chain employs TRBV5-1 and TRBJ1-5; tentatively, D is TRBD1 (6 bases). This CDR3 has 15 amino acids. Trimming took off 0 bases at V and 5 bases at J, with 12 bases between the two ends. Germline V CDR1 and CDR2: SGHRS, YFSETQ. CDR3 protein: CASSLAGGPDQPQHF. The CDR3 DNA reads TGCGCCAGCAGCTTGGCGGGGGGCCCGGATCAGCCCCAGCATTTT.

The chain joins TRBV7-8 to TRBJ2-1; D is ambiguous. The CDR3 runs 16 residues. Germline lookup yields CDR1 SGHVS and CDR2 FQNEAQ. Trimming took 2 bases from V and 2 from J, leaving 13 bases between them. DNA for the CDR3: TGTGCCAGCAGCTTAAAAACGGCCTCCCCCTACAATGAGCAGTTCTTC. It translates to CASSLKTASPYNEQFF. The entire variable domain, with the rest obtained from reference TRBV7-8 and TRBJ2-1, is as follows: GAGVSQSPRYKVAKRGQDVALRCDPISGHVSLFWYQQALGQGPEFLTYFQNEAQLDKSGLPSDRFFAERPEGSVSTLKIQRTQQEDSAVYLCASSLKTASPYNEQFFGPGTRLTVL.